Following are 10 T cell receptor beta chains from one sample sequenced in a study of CD8 T cells in Susac syndrome. Random hexamers were used to reverse transcribe an amount of 0.5 to 1 ug RNA. MiXCR was run by TCRdb on the immunoSEQ multiplex PCR reads, yielding one entry per CDR3 protein. The sample includes 200,000 to 250,000 distinct CDR3 sequences, about 95% seen only once; the top ten take 0.075% to 0.095%. Sequenced input: CD4+ T cells from PBMCs. The origin of the receptors is a human donor with multiple sclerosis.

The chain couples TRBV2 to TRBJ1-5, with 11 bases matching TRBD1. V lost 4 bases to trimming and J lost 6 bases; unmatched junction nucleotides: 2. The CDR3 is made up of 14 amino acids. Germline CDR1 reads SNHLY; CDR2 reads FYNNEI. CDR3 in DNA: TGTGCCAGCAGTGGGACAGGGGGCTCTCAGCCCCAGCATTTT. Translated, it gives CASSGTGGSQPQHF.

The chain links TRBV5-4 to TRBJ2-5; 10 nucleotides line up with TRBD1. The CDR3 consists of 16 residues. The V and J ends lost 2 bases and 2 bases, in that order; junction bases with no gene match: 6. The V gene's germline CDR1 is SGHNT and CDR2 YYREEE (reference sequence). CDR3 residues: CASSFPGQGWQETQYF. The DNA for the CDR3 is TGTGCCAGCAGCTTCCCGGGACAGGGGTGGCAAGAGACCCAGTACTTC.

CDR3 protein: CASSGGGREQYF. DNA for the CDR3: TGTGCCAGCAGTGGTGGGGGCCGTGAGCAGTACTTC. The rearrangement links TRBV25-1 to TRBJ2-7, with D tentatively TRBD1 (6 bases). Germline CDR1 is MGHDK and CDR2 is SYGVNS. Trimming pared 4 bases from V and 7 bases from J, leaving 11 bases between. This CDR3 has 12 amino acids.

This chain connects TRBV20-1 to TRBJ2-5; 8 bases fit TRBD1. Trimming removed 5 bases from V and 9 bases from J; junction bases left unmatched: 17. This CDR3 is 15 amino acids long. Germline lookup yields CDR1 DFQATT and CDR2 SNEGSKA (reference sequence). CDR3 in amino acids: CSAVQSQTGGQAQYF. DNA for the CDR3: TGCAGTGCTGTTCAATCTCAAACCGGGGGACAGGCCCAGTACTTC.

The gene calls are TRBV3-1 and TRBJ2-1; a possible D gene is TRBD2 (6 bases). This CDR3 spans 14 amino acids. The V gene lost 0 bases and the J gene lost 9 bases, with 12 bases spanning the gap. Per germline, CDR1 LGHDT and CDR2 YNNKEL (reference sequence). The CDR3 reads CASSQDPGVGEQFF. DNA of the CDR3: TGTGCCAGCAGCCAAGATCCGGGAGTAGGTGAGCAGTTCTTC.

This chain uses TRBV25-1 with TRBJ2-7; TRBD2 aligns across 11 bases. The CDR3 is made up of 15 amino acids. Germline-derived CDR1 and CDR2 are MGHDK and SYGVNS. V gave up 8 bases and J gave up 1 base; unmatched junction bases: 7. CDR3 amino acids: CASLSGTSGSYEQYF. The CDR3 DNA is TGTGCCAGCCTCTCCGGGACTAGCGGATCCTACGAGCAGTACTTC.

This sequence joins TRBV6-5 and TRBJ2-3, with D unresolved. This CDR3 contains 14 residues. Trimming removed 0 bases from V and 1 base from J, with 5 bases in between. Germline values: CDR1 MNHEY, CDR2 SVGAGI. Here the CDR3 reads CASSYSKGTDTQYF. CDR3 nucleotide sequence: TGTGCCAGCAGTTACTCGAAGGGCACAGATACGCAGTATTTT.

The chain recombines TRBV20-1 with TRBJ1-6; D not resolved. The CDR3 totals 11 residues. V was trimmed by 6 bases and J by 7 bases, leaving 7 bases between them. Germline CDR1 DFQATT, CDR2 SNEGSKA (reference sequence). CDR3 in DNA: TGCAGTGCGAAAGGGAATTCACCCCTCCACTTT. It translates to CSAKGNSPLHF.

V usage is TRBV29-1 and J usage is TRBJ2-2, with 9 bases identical to TRBD2. Germline V gene sequence: CDR1 SQVTM, CDR2 ANQGSEA. This CDR3 has 15 residues. The trim removed 2 bases at V and 3 bases at J, leaving 4 bases unmatched. CDR3 in DNA: TGCAGCGTTGAACGAGCGGGGGGCGACACCGGGGAGCTGTTTTTT. This translates into CSVERAGGDTGELFF.

V usage is TRBV5-1 and J usage is TRBJ1-1; D remains ambiguous. V was shortened by 4 bases and J by 4 bases, with 11 bases between the two germline ends. Germline V gene lookup returns CDR1 SGHRS and CDR2 YFSETQ. This CDR3 has 13 amino acids. Here the CDR3 reads CASSIRWGTEAFF. Written as DNA, the CDR3 is TGCGCCAGCAGCATTAGGTGGGGCACTGAAGCTTTCTTT.